This TCR beta chain was sequenced for a study of T cells in localized non-small cell lung cancer (dated by TCRdb to the early 2020s). A note on the overall study: Comparing tumors with uninvolved tumor-adjacent lungs, the study looked at the T cell repertoires of 200 to 250 patients with early-stage NSCLC. The cohort comprised 236 treatment-naïve NSCLC patients with resected, localized lung tumors. Of the NSCLC patients, around 130 were male and 85 to 110 were female, and the mean age was about 69 years. On the study overall, not on this receptor specifically: Because the study design was exploratory, TCR variables were selected using unadjusted p-values without false-discovery rate correction. Uninvolved tumor-adjacent lung showed the highest T cell clonality, higher than tumor, which suggests more focused antigenic responses in the uninvolved tumor-adjacent lung. Higher T cell density in blood was associated with longer overall survival, whereas higher clonality in adjacent lung was associated with shorter survival. A median of about 55 of the top 100 tumor clones were detected in paired uninvolved adjacent lung, and approximately 28 of these tumor clones were also found among the top 100 clones of the paired uninvolved adjacent lung. Because multi-region tumor sequencing was not performed, intratumor heterogeneity could not be ruled out.

In regard to this clone: Its target antigen remains unknown. One base away there is no much larger clone; base qualities are not given.

TCR beta CDR3 regions were sequenced from DNA using the immunoSEQ Assay. The published analysis was carried out like this. T cell density was computed as TCR beta template counts normalized to usable DNA estimated by amplifying housekeeping genes. Richness was estimated using the preseqR package, with extrapolation to 400,000 templates for PBMC samples and to 120,000 templates for tissue samples. Clonality was defined by subtracting Pielou's evenness from one. Tissue-enriched TCRs were identified through differential abundance testing performed on productive amino-acid clonotypes, with a minimum total count of 5 and an alpha of 0.1. Repertoire overlap between compartments was quantified with the Jaccard Index and Morisita Overlap Index. TCR beta CDR3s were clustered by GLIPH together with public tetramer-defined viral CDR3s, and at least three viral sequences plus V-gene enrichment were required for viral motifs. Imported from immuneACCESS, the table was reduced by TCRdb to in-frame sequences with V and J called. These copies leave out some clones; in studies compared against another copy, an unresolved V gene accounts for under half, and the cause of the remainder is not known. That table furnishes V, J and clone size, whereas the DNA furnished D and trimming. This sample has approximately 1,500 clones in its table, and about a third of those were observed once. Around 12% of the sample belongs to the ten largest clones.

V loses 8 bases, J loses 2 bases, and the germline ends lie 15 bases apart. CDR1 is given as MDHEN and CDR2 as SYDVKM, both from the germline V gene. The CDR3 sequence holds 14 residues, the cysteine and phenylalanine included. The only DNA kept is the CDR3, 42 bases in frame from the first base. At diagnosis, tumor, uninvolved tumor-adjacent lung and peripheral blood were collected and then preserved as a mix of FFPE and fresh-frozen material. This sequence uses TRBV28 and TRBJ2-5; the D segment could be TRBD2, given 5 matching bases. The specimen comprised lung tumor tissue, sampled before any cancer treatment. The receptor was isolated from a male donor older than 55 with stage III squamous cell lung carcinoma. The DNA is TGTGCCAGCGGGAGTAGTGCTATACAAGAGACCCAGTACTTC. Its protein reads: CASGSSAIQETQYF. The reference TRBV28 and TRBJ2-5 proteins fill in what lies around the CDR3, so the full variable domain reads DVKVTQSSRYLVKRTGEKVFLECVQDMDHENMFWYRQDPGLGLRLIYFSYDVKMKEKGDIPEGYSVSREKKERFSLILESASTNQTSMYLCASGSSAIQETQYFGPGTRLLVL.